Listed below are T cell receptor beta chains from one sample, sequenced in a study of beta chain features in type 1 diabetes. Generated by immunoSEQ multiplex PCR, the TCRdb table keeps only in-frame clones and is missing some. The sample holds about 410,000 clones, approximately 15% seen once. The sample comprised naive CD4+ T cells from blood. These receptors originate from a man aged 25-40 years in good health. CDR3s include the opening cysteine and the closing phenylalanine or tryptophan. A D gene is named only where the DNA matches it firmly. Clone size is shown for a subset of rows, as once, few, many or a class of expanded clone.

CASSPSKGNTEAFF	TGTGCCAGCAGCCCAAGTAAAGGGAACACTGAAGCTTTCTTT	TRBJ1-1	TRBV14	.	.
CASSSSIAGGNEQFF	TGCGCCAGCAGCTCTTCAATAGCGGGAGGCAATGAGCAGTTCTTC	TRBJ2-1	TRBV5-1	TRBD2	.
CASSLSLGGDTQYF	TGTGCCAGCAGTTTATCTCTGGGGGGAGATACGCAGTATTTT	TRBJ2-3	TRBV27	.	few
CASSPGDILPQHF	TGTGCCAGCTCACCAGGGGACATCTTGCCCCAGCATTTT	TRBJ1-5	TRBV18	.	.
CSAVDRTEAFF	TGCAGTGCTGTGGACAGGACTGAAGCTTTCTTT	TRBJ1-1	TRBV20-1	TRBD1	.
CAIAGSLGTDTQYF	TGTGCCATCGCCGGTAGTTTGGGTACAGATACGCAGTATTTT	TRBJ2-3	TRBV10-3	.	.
CASSLGQGSTDTQYF	TGTGCCAGCAGCCTAGGACAGGGGTCGACAGATACGCAGTATTTT	TRBJ2-3	TRBV9	TRBD1	.
CASRVSGTPTTDTQYF	TGTGCCAGCCGAGTCTCCGGGACGCCAACCACAGATACGCAGTATTTT	TRBJ2-3	TRBV7-2	.	.
CASSTPGSNTGELFF	TGTGCCAGCAGCACCCCCGGGTCGAACACCGGGGAGCTGTTTTTT	TRBJ2-2	TRBV9	.	.
CASRRTSGGYNEQFF	TGTGCCAGCAGAAGGACTAGCGGGGGCTACAATGAGCAGTTCTTC	TRBJ2-1	TRBV2	TRBD2	.
CSATISGEAFF	TGCAGTGCTACAATTTCGGGAGAAGCTTTCTTT	TRBJ1-1	TRBV20-1	.	.
CASSQGPGELFF	TGTGCCAGCAGCCAAGGACCCGGGGAGCTGTTTTTT	TRBJ2-2	TRBV14	.	.
CASRALPGGLTDTQYF	TGTGCCAGCAGAGCCCTTCCCGGGGGCCTCACAGATACGCAGTATTTT	TRBJ2-3	TRBV27	.	few
CAISEKQGVDTEAFF	TGTGCCATCAGTGAAAAACAGGGTGTGGACACTGAAGCTTTCTTT	TRBJ1-1	TRBV10-3	.	few
CASSQDSRTGGFTYEQYF	TGCGCCAGCAGCCAAGATTCGAGGACAGGGGGCTTCACCTACGAGCAGTACTTC	TRBJ2-7	TRBV4-3	TRBD1	few
CASSELTAGTVGADTQYF	TGTGCCAGCAGTGAATTGACTGCCGGGACGGTCGGGGCAGATACGCAGTATTTT	TRBJ2-3	TRBV25-1	.	few
CASSQSGTGDEKLFF	TGCGCCAGCAGCCAATCCGGGACAGGGGATGAAAAACTGTTTTTT	TRBJ1-4	TRBV4-3	TRBD1	few
CASSEGQGRGYGYTF	TGTGCCAGCAGCGAGGGACAGGGGAGAGGGTATGGCTACACCTTC	TRBJ1-2	TRBV5-4	TRBD1	.
CAWSGGDTQYF	TGTGCCTGGAGCGGGGGAGATACGCAGTATTTT	TRBJ2-3	TRBV30	.	.
CASSRRGQGANTGELFF	TGTGCCAGCTCCCGCAGAGGACAGGGGGCGAACACCGGGGAGCTGTTTTTT	TRBJ2-2	TRBV18	TRBD1	few
CASRTGGSGNQPQHF	TGTGCCAGTAGAACAGGGGGGTCGGGCAATCAGCCCCAGCATTTT	TRBJ1-5	TRBV19	TRBD1	once
CASKNNSPLHF	TGTGCCAGCAAAAATAATTCACCCCTCCACTTT	TRBJ1-6	TRBV6-5	.	.
CASSLLLRERGRWTGELFF	TGTGCCAGCAGCTTATTGCTCAGGGAGCGGGGGCGATGGACCGGGGAGCTGTTTTTT	TRBJ2-2	TRBV7-2	TRBD2	few
CAWRGTPDQPQHF	TGTGCCTGGAGGGGGACACCCGATCAGCCCCAGCATTTT	TRBJ1-5	TRBV30	.	.
CASRPGLPAGELFF	TGTGCCAGCAGGCCAGGACTGCCCGCCGGGGAGCTGTTTTTT	TRBJ2-2	TRBV7-9	.	.
CSVEKGIGVAFF	TGCAGCGTTGAAAAGGGAATTGGCGTGGCTTTCTTT	TRBJ1-1	TRBV29-1	.	few
CASSLDSTQYF	TGTGCCAGCAGCTTAGACTCGACCCAGTACTTC	TRBJ2-5	TRBV7-2	.	.
CASSVEGRGHQETQYF	TGTGCCAGCAGCGTAGAGGGTCGGGGACACCAAGAGACCCAGTACTTC	TRBJ2-5	TRBV9	.	.
CASSQDGVEGGYTF	TGTGCCAGCAGCCAAGACGGGGTTGAAGGTGGCTACACCTTC	TRBJ1-2	TRBV4-2	.	few
CASSVVTEARNGELFF	TGTGCCAGCAGCGTCGTGACGGAAGCAAGGAACGGGGAGCTGTTTTTT	TRBJ2-2	TRBV9	.	.
CASSLDSGVTEAFF	TGTGCCAGCAGCTTAGATTCCGGAGTCACTGAAGCTTTCTTT	TRBJ1-1	TRBV7-9	.	.
CASSPGVGEQFF	TGTGCCAGCAGCCCGGGAGTGGGGGAGCAGTTCTTC	TRBJ2-1	TRBV6-5	.	.
CASSHLDGNEQFF	TGTGCCAGCAGCCACTTAGACGGCAATGAGCAGTTCTTC	TRBJ2-1	TRBV4-2	.	.
CAWSVNRVGDTF	TGTGCCTGGAGTGTTAATCGGGTAGGCGACACCTTC	TRBJ1-2	TRBV30	.	few
CASSYGTDYGYTF	TGTGCCAGCAGTTACGGGACAGACTATGGCTACACCTTC	TRBJ1-2	TRBV6-5	TRBD1	few
CATSPGTPYEKLFF	TGTGCCACCAGCCCCGGGACCCCCTATGAAAAACTGTTTTTT	TRBJ1-4	TRBV15	.	few
CASSLNLAGVAGELFF	TGTGCCAGCAGCTTAAATCTAGCGGGAGTAGCCGGGGAGCTGTTTTTT	TRBJ2-2	TRBV7-2	TRBD2	few
CSVRLAGGLAREQFF	TGCAGCGTAAGACTAGCGGGAGGCCTGGCCCGTGAGCAGTTCTTC	TRBJ2-1	TRBV29-1	TRBD2	.
CASSIRHTYEQYF	TGTGCCAGTAGTATAAGGCACACTTACGAGCAGTACTTC	TRBJ2-7	TRBV19	.	.
CASSQLGLPSETQYF	TGCGCCAGCAGCCAGCTGGGACTACCGTCGGAGACCCAGTACTTC	TRBJ2-5	TRBV4-1	TRBD2	.
CASSSSRGTSYNEQFF	TGTGCCAGCAGCTCCTCCAGGGGCACGTCCTACAATGAGCAGTTCTTC	TRBJ2-1	TRBV7-9	.	few
CASSQEGRGRTDTQYF	TGCGCCAGCAGCCAAGAAGGCAGGGGCCGCACGGATACGCAGTATTTT	TRBJ2-3	TRBV4-3	.	.
CASSQDQARGYGYTF	TGTGCCAGCAGCCAAGATCAGGCGAGAGGCTATGGCTACACCTTC	TRBJ1-2	TRBV14	.	few
CASSPIQGNSYEQYF	TGTGCCAGCAGCCCCATTCAGGGAAACTCCTACGAGCAGTACTTC	TRBJ2-7	TRBV7-2	.	.
CSAQGTYEQYF	TGCAGTGCCCAGGGGACCTACGAGCAGTACTTC	TRBJ2-7	TRBV20-1	.	.
CASSHGLDAYEQYF	TGTGCCAGCAGCCATGGTCTCGACGCCTACGAGCAGTACTTC	TRBJ2-7	TRBV7-2	.	.
CAWDRRQGANEQFF	TGTGCCTGGGACCGAAGACAGGGGGCGAATGAGCAGTTCTTC	TRBJ2-1	TRBV30	TRBD1	.
CALKSTGGGNTIYF	TGTGCCTTAAAATCGACAGGGGGCGGAAACACCATATATTTT	TRBJ1-3	TRBV30	TRBD1	few
CASSVDAGPAYEQYF	TGTGCCAGCAGCGTAGATGCGGGACCAGCCTACGAGCAGTACTTC	TRBJ2-7	TRBV9	.	few
CASSWTETSTDTQYF	TGCGCCAGCAGCTGGACCGAGACTAGCACAGATACGCAGTATTTT	TRBJ2-3	TRBV5-1	.	.
CASSLRQTQETQYF	TGTGCCAGCAGCTTAAGACAGACACAAGAGACCCAGTACTTC	TRBJ2-5	TRBV7-2	.	.
CSVDSAGAKNIQYF	TGCAGCGTTGATTCGGCAGGAGCCAAAAACATTCAGTACTTC	TRBJ2-4	TRBV29-1	.	.
CASSLSRGLQETQYF	TGCGCCAGCAGCTTGAGCAGGGGCCTCCAAGAGACCCAGTACTTC	TRBJ2-5	TRBV5-1	.	few
CASSLGQGSEKLFF	TGCGCCAGCAGCCTCGGACAGGGGTCCGAAAAACTGTTTTTT	TRBJ1-4	TRBV4-1	TRBD1	.
CASSSDWSSYNEQFF	TGTGCCAGCAGCTCGGACTGGAGCTCCTACAATGAGCAGTTCTTC	TRBJ2-1	TRBV5-4	.	.
CASSVLGTNTEAFF	TGTGCCAGCAGCGTACTGGGGACGAACACTGAAGCTTTCTTT	TRBJ1-1	TRBV9	.	few
CASSPEVEAFF	TGTGCCAGCAGCCCGGAGGTCGAAGCTTTCTTT	TRBJ1-1	TRBV7-2	.	.